This T cell receptor beta chain was recovered during a study of shared clonotypes between healthy human individuals. Study-wide findings and caveats: Estimated richness values were generally larger in naive subsets than in memory subsets.

In the original analysis: There were no quality scores in the junction-only immunoSEQ sequences, so filtering differed. Method: immunoSEQ multiplex PCR; TCRdb's copy keeps in-frame clones and lacks some. V, J and clone size are those of that table, while D and trimming were read from the DNA. Of about 2.4 million clones in the sample, 80% to 95% were seen once. As concerns this clone: Its antigen is unknown.

The CDR3 is 14 residues long. The germline V gene has CDR1 SGHNT and CDR2 YYREEE (reference sequence). V lost 0 bases, J lost 10 bases, and 11 bases lay in between. This receptor was obtained from a man younger than 35 in good health. Some clones in this sample may be carry-over from other donors' samples. What was sequenced was naive CD4+ T cells from PBMCs. Documented subset: CD45RA+ positively selected. This chain connects TRBV5-4 to TRBJ1-6, with D possibly matching TRBD1 (6 bases). CDR3 DNA: TGTGCCAGCAGCTTGGAAGGGGGTCGGTCACCCCTCCACTTT. Amino acids: CASSLEGGRSPLHF.